This is a list of T cell receptor beta chains from one sample in a study of T-cell memory formation after mild COVID-19. MiXCR was run by TCRdb on the 5' RACE reads, yielding one entry per CDR3 protein. The sample lists 200,000 to 250,000 distinct CDR3 sequences; 9.5% were seen once. Sequencing was performed on PBMCs or a T cell subset sorted from them (not recorded which). The receptors derive from a man between 18 and 29 years old who had mild COVID-19 (a few samples of this study predate the infection). Cell type and time point are not known. Both conserved end residues are part of each CDR3. The D gene is left open where the match is weak. A clone size is listed for some rows: how often the clone was seen (once, few, many), or a class if it is expanded.

-	TRBV7-2	-	TRBJ1-1	CASSISVNTEAFF	TGTGCCAGCAGCATCAGTGTGAACACTGAAGCTTTCTTT
-	TRBV5-1	many	TRBJ2-6	CASSLAGVSGANVLTF	TGCGCCAGCAGCTTGGCCGGAGTGTCTGGGGCCAACGTCCTGACTTTC
TRBD1	TRBV6-5	many	TRBJ1-1	CASSYSLDRGQAFF	TGTGCCAGCAGTTACTCCCTGGACAGGGGGCAAGCTTTCTTT
-	TRBV19	-	TRBJ1-2	CASSFLQGPYGYTF	TGTGCCAGTAGTTTCCTACAGGGACCCTATGGCTACACCTTC
TRBD1	TRBV7-2	few	TRBJ2-3	CASTGTGGADTQYF	TGTGCCAGCACCGGGACAGGGGGCGCAGATACGCAGTATTTT
TRBD1	TRBV3-1	few	TRBJ1-5	CASSRQGGTQPQHF	TGTGCCAGCAGCCGACAGGGTGGTACTCAGCCCCAGCATTTT
-	TRBV7-9	many	TRBJ1-4	CASSLSVRSNEKLFF	TGTGCCAGCAGCTTAAGTGTTAGGTCGAATGAAAAACTGTTTTTT
-	TRBV20-1	-	TRBJ2-1	CSAFDSPYNEQFF	TGCAGTGCTTTCGACAGTCCCTACAATGAGCAGTTCTTC
-	TRBV7-2	-	TRBJ1-5	CASSFFLNQPQHF	TGTGCCAGCAGCTTCTTCCTAAATCAGCCCCAGCATTTT
TRBD1	TRBV9	few	TRBJ1-6	CASSPDRGGGSPLHF	TGTGCCAGCAGCCCAGACAGGGGAGGCGGTTCACCCCTCCACTTT
-	TRBV6-5	few	TRBJ1-6	CASSYTPTTGRNNSPLHF	TGTGCCAGCAGTTACACGCCGACGACGGGACGGAATAATTCACCCCTCCACTTT
TRBD1	TRBV3-1	-	TRBJ1-1	CASRRDSGVNTEAFF	TGTGCCAGCCGAAGGGACAGTGGAGTGAACACTGAAGCTTTCTTT
-	TRBV19	-	TRBJ1-2	CATAGGGSFGYTF	TGTGCCACCGCGGGAGGAGGCTCGTTTGGCTACACCTTC
TRBD2	TRBV7-2	few	TRBJ2-1	CASSLRLAGSNEQFF	TGTGCCAGCAGCCTTAGGTTAGCGGGGAGTAATGAGCAGTTCTTC
-	TRBV2	-	TRBJ2-3	CASSDQGRTDTQYF	TGTGCCAGCAGTGATCAGGGCAGGACAGATACGCAGTATTTT
-	TRBV4-3	-	TRBJ2-1	CASSQDQLYNEQFF	TGCGCCAGCAGCCAAGATCAACTCTACAATGAGCAGTTCTTC
-	TRBV11-2	-	TRBJ1-1	CASSFSQNTEAFF	TGTGCCAGCAGCTTTTCACAGAACACTGAAGCTTTCTTT
TRBD2	TRBV15	many	TRBJ2-5	CATSRGGGETQYF	TGTGCCACCAGCAGAGGGGGGGGAGAGACCCAGTACTTC
TRBD1	TRBV15	many	TRBJ1-2	CATSKQGHGYTF	TGTGCCACCAGCAAACAGGGGCATGGCTACACCTTC
-	TRBV19	-	TRBJ2-3	CASSNEGYSSTDTQYF	TGTGCCAGTAGTAATGAAGGGTACTCTAGCACAGATACGCAGTATTTT
-	TRBV6-2/TRBV6-3	few	TRBJ2-7	CASSWSRGVQYF	TGTGCCAGCAGTTGGTCGCGAGGTGTACAGTACTTC
TRBD2	TRBV9	-	TRBJ2-7	CASSFGGGSHEQYF	TGTGCCAGCAGCTTTGGCGGGGGGTCCCACGAGCAGTACTTC
TRBD2	TRBV5-1	-	TRBJ2-1	CASSSGTSTYNEQFF	TGCGCCAGCAGTTCCGGGACTAGCACCTACAATGAGCAGTTCTTC
TRBD1	TRBV19	-	TRBJ1-2	CASRTGDYGYTF	TGTGCCAGCAGGACAGGGGACTATGGCTACACCTTC
-	TRBV6-4	-	TRBJ2-1	CATRRGPNYNEQFF	TGTGCCACCCGACGGGGGCCTAACTACAATGAGCAGTTCTTC
-	TRBV6-5	few	TRBJ1-5	CASRRGDGSYSNQPQHF	TGTGCCAGCAGAAGGGGGGACGGATCTTATAGCAATCAGCCCCAGCATTTT
-	TRBV5-8	few	TRBJ2-5	CASSRGTGGETQYF	TGTGCCAGCAGCCGGGGGACCGGAGGAGAGACCCAGTACTTC
-	TRBV3-1	-	TRBJ1-1	CASSQVSAAPNTEAFF	TGTGCCAGCAGCCAAGTATCGGCAGCCCCGAACACTGAAGCTTTCTTT
-	TRBV15	-	TRBJ2-2	CATSRAGVGTGELFF	TGTGCCACCAGCAGGGCGGGCGTCGGCACCGGGGAGCTGTTTTTT
-	TRBV4-1	few	TRBJ1-3	CASSQGGRGGVGNTIYF	TGCGCCAGCAGCCAAGGCGGCAGGGGAGGGGTAGGAAACACCATATATTTT
-	TRBV29-1	-	TRBJ1-1	CSVERGRNTEAFF	TGCAGCGTTGAACGGGGGCGGAACACTGAAGCTTTCTTT
-	TRBV4-1	few	TRBJ2-7	CASSQDSGTREQYF	TGCGCCAGCAGCCAAGATTCAGGGACGCGCGAGCAGTACTTC
-	TRBV6-5	many	TRBJ1-1	CASKEGFGNTEAFF	TGTGCCAGCAAAGAAGGTTTTGGGAACACTGAAGCTTTCTTT
TRBD2	TRBV6-6	few	TRBJ2-3	CASRNRLAGGHGDTQYF	TGTGCCAGCAGAAACCGACTAGCGGGGGGCCACGGAGATACGCAGTATTTT
-	TRBV5-6	-	TRBJ1-1	CASSLGGVGTEAFF	TGTGCCAGCAGCTTGGGGGGTGTTGGCACTGAAGCTTTCTTT
-	TRBV7-2	-	TRBJ1-2	CASSPGSATGYTF	TGTGCCAGCAGCCCCGGATCGGCGACTGGCTACACCTTC
-	TRBV5-1	many	TRBJ2-1	CASRRGTGHNEQFF	TGCGCCAGCAGACGGGGGACTGGCCACAATGAGCAGTTCTTC